The 8 T cell receptor beta chains reported below all come from one sample, sequenced in a study of blood T cell repertoires in COVID-19. Some clones are missing from TCRdb's copy, which holds only in-frame ones; the method was immunoSEQ multiplex PCR. The repertoire consists of about 360,000 clones, with roughly 90% occurring once and the leading ten covering around 7.5%. Sequenced: peripheral blood. These receptors all stem from a woman aged 55 to 70 with COVID-19, enrolled during active disease.

This chain links TRBV6-2 or TRBV6-3 with TRBJ2-6; maybe TRBD1 (6 bases). The CDR3 has 15 residues. V dropped 5 bases and J dropped 2 bases, with 10 bases sitting between them. In germline, CDR1 is MNHEY, CDR2 SVGEGT. This chain's CDR3 is CASSPPGAGANVLTF. As DNA, the CDR3 is TGTGCCAGCAGTCCGCCAGGGGCTGGGGCCAACGTCCTGACTTTC.

The CDR3 DNA reads as TGTGCCCTTCCTGAACAGGGGGCACCTAATGAAAAACTGTTTTTT. Amino acid sequence: CALPEQGAPNEKLFF. This rearrangement joins TRBV10-3 to TRBJ1-4; 9 nucleotides agree with TRBD1. The germline V gene encodes CDR1 ENHRY and CDR2 SYGVKD. The CDR3 consists of 15 residues. Germline trimming cut 11 bases from V and 3 bases from J; bases unmatched to any gene: 10.

The genes are TRBV9 and TRBJ1-1; 10 bases are shared with TRBD1. CDR1 and CDR2 (germline): SGDLS, YYNGEE. J lost 2 bases, V lost 4 bases, and 5 bases had no gene match. There are 15 residues in the CDR3. CDR3 amino acids: CASSSGDRGNTEAFF. CDR3 sequence (DNA): TGTGCCAGCAGCTCTGGGGACAGGGGTAACACTGAAGCTTTCTTT. The complete variable domain, with remaining parts taken from reference TRBV9 and TRBJ1-1, reads DSGVTQTPKHLITATGQRVTLRCSPRSGDLSVYWYQQSLDQGLQFLIQYYNGEERAKGNILERFSAQQFPDLHSELNLSSLELGDSALYFCASSSGDRGNTEAFFGQGTRLTVV.

The V call is TRBV7-8, the J call TRBJ1-3; unclear D gene. Trimming removed 5 bases from V and 1 base from J, with 12 bases in between. Germline V gene sequence: CDR1 SGHVS, CDR2 FQNEAQ. CDR3 length equals 15 residues. CDR3 sequence: CASSLSRDSGNTIYF. In nucleotides, the CDR3 is TGTGCCAGCAGCCTGAGCCGGGATTCTGGAAACACCATATATTTT.

The CDR3, as DNA: TGTGCCACCAGCAGAGACGGGGGGGCCCAAGAGACCCAGTACTTC. Encoded protein: CATSRDGGAQETQYF. This rearrangement joins TRBV15 to TRBJ2-5; 8 bases match TRBD2. With V trimmed by 0 bases and J by 1 base, 1 base remained unmatched. This CDR3 contains 15 residues. The germline CDR1 and CDR2 sequences are LNHNV and YYDKDF (reference sequence).

This chain uses TRBV7-2 with TRBJ1-6, with D possibly being TRBD1 (5 bases). The CDR3 has 16 residues. Germline CDR1 reads SGHTA; CDR2 reads FQGNSA. V was pared by 1 base and J by 7 bases, with 14 bases between. The CDR3 is CASSLEFRQLNSPLHF. The CDR3 bases are TGTGCCAGCAGCTTAGAATTTAGACAGTTAAATTCACCCCTCCACTTT.

The chain has TRBV5-1 and TRBJ1-2; 8 nucleotides line up with TRBD1. V lost 1 base, J lost 0 bases, and 5 bases stayed unmatched. The V gene's germline CDR1 is SGHRS and CDR2 YFSETQ. The CDR3 spans 16 residues. CDR3 residues: CASSLLTGGTNYGYTF. CDR3 sequence (DNA): TGCGCCAGCAGCTTGTTAACAGGGGGGACTAACTATGGCTACACCTTC.

V and J are TRBV7-2 and TRBJ2-1; possibly TRBD2 for D (6 bases). Deletions cut 5 bases from V and 0 bases from J, with 14 bases between. The CDR3 spans 16 residues. Germline V gives CDR1 SGHTA, CDR2 FQGNSA. The CDR3 is CASSPPGLLSYNEQFF. The CDR3 DNA follows: TGTGCCAGCAGCCCGCCGGGACTCCTCTCCTACAATGAGCAGTTCTTC.